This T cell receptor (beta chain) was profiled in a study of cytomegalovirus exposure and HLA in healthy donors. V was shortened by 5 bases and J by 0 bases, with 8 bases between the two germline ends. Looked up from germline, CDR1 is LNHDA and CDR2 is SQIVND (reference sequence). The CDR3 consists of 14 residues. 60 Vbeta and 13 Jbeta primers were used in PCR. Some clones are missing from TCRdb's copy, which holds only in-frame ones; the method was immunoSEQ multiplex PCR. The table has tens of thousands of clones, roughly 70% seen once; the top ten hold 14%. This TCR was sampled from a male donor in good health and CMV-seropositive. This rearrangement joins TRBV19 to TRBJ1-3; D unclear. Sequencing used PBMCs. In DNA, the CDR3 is TGTGCCAGTAGTGAGCAGGACTCTGGAAACACCATATATTTT. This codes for CASSEQDSGNTIYF.